This TCR beta chain was sequenced for a study of regulatory T cells in long-lasting Graves disease. Both iRepertoire HTBI primers and Arm-PCR of CDR3 regions were used to build the TCR beta libraries. MiXCR was run by TCRdb on the multiplex PCR reads, yielding one entry per CDR3 protein. Of approximately 400,000 distinct CDR3 sequences listed, more than 13% are singletons. Germline V gene lookup returns CDR1 DFQATT and CDR2 SNEGSKA (reference sequence). This CDR3 has 13 residues. V was trimmed by 4 bases and J by 3 bases, leaving 13 bases between them. This clonotype was seen repeatedly, ten times or more. Stated time point: newly diagnosed GD, antithyroid drugs for less than 3 months. The TCR library was made from RNA that had been extracted from PBMCs in TRIzol. These data also formed part of another study, on T cells in Graves' hyperthyroidism and ophthalmopathy. From that study: Graves' hyperthyroidism is called stable when ophthalmopathy does not progress within 18 months.

The V and J genes are TRBV20-1 and TRBJ2-7, with D possibly matching TRBD1 (6 bases). This TCR derives from a woman under 40 with Graves disease. The source was peripheral blood mononuclear cells (PBMCs), collected at new diagnosis, from a patient treated with antithyroid drugs. Written as DNA, the CDR3 is TGCAGTGCTACCGGACAGAGTTACTACGAGCAGTACTTC. This sequence encodes CSATGQSYYEQYF.